The rows below give T cell receptor beta chains drawn from one sample of a study of long-term antiretroviral therapy in people with HIV. Assay: immunoSEQ multiplex PCR; the TCRdb copy retains only in-frame clones and omits some. The sample lists fewer than 40,000 clones, about 88% occurring once. Sequenced here: unsorted PBMCs, sampled just before starting antiretroviral therapy. The source is a woman aged 18-30 years with HIV. The conserved cysteine and the conserved F or W are not part of the CDR3 here. Clone size appears in some rows only: once, few, many, or a class for an expanded clone.

j_call | v_call | clone_size | cdr3_aa
TRBJ1-1 | TRBV28 | - | ASNRETARWAF
TRBJ2-1 | TRBV9 | - | ASSTRDSPLLEQF
TRBJ2-1 | TRBV2 | - | ASSDNPGGQEQF
TRBJ2-1 | TRBV10-3 | - | AISGEYNEQF
TRBJ2-1 | TRBV27 | - | ASSPGSYNEQF
TRBJ1-5 | TRBV4-3 | - | ASSQEADSSMSPQH
TRBJ1-4 | TRBV28 | - | ASSPDWDEKLF
TRBJ2-3 | TRBV7-3 | - | ASSSKEGTDTQY
TRBJ2-1 | TRBV7-9 | - | ASSSSLAGGRGQF
TRBJ2-5 | TRBV14 | - | ASSQEWAEQETQY
TRBJ2-5 | TRBV5-1 | - | ASSLPGRQETQY
TRBJ1-5 | TRBV4-2 | - | ASSQAGSGNQPQH
TRBJ2-3 | TRBV4-3 | - | ASSQESLAGGPRTDTQY
TRBJ2-1 | TRBV7-2 | - | ASSLEWGPHNEQF
TRBJ1-5 | TRBV27 | few | ASSEGNGQPQH
TRBJ1-5 | TRBV5-3 | medium-sized | ARSYDRGCQPQH
TRBJ2-1 | TRBV9 | - | ASSARHPTDKQF
TRBJ1-4 | TRBV18 | once | ASSQMDGNEKLF
TRBJ2-1 | TRBV11-3 | few | ASSLTSSDEQF
TRBJ1-2 | TRBV9 | once | ASSVPFYGYT
TRBJ1-2 | TRBV7-9 | - | ASSRGTGGLEGYT
TRBJ1-4 | TRBV27 | - | ASSPIDSPATNEKLF
TRBJ2-6 | TRBV4-1 | - | ASSQEGGSGANVLT
TRBJ2-1 | TRBV28 | - | ASSDPDRGRFGEQF
TRBJ2-2 | TRBV27 | - | AGKTGGRNTGELF
TRBJ1-1 | TRBV18 | - | ASSPSAAGSEAF
TRBJ2-1 | TRBV7-2 | - | ASSRTLSSYNEQF
TRBJ2-7 | TRBV5-1 | - | ASSLFRQGASEQY
TRBJ1-1 | TRBV6-5 | - | ASSYSIGPITEAF
TRBJ2-1 | TRBV6-6 | - | ASRIVGSSYNEQF
TRBJ1-1 | TRBV14 | - | ASSQDLEERTEAF
TRBJ1-1 | TRBV5-4 | - | ASRVGGLTNTEAF
TRBJ1-1 | TRBV6-6 | - | ASSYEVGRVTF
TRBJ2-1 | TRBV28 | - | ASSFPGLAGVWSYNEQF
TRBJ1-2 | TRBV28 | - | ASNFGNYGYT
TRBJ2-1 | TRBV27 | - | ASSYTVAGVGEQF
TRBJ1-4 | TRBV5-6 | - | ASSAGQGAVYDEKLF
TRBJ2-7 | TRBV11-2 | - | ASSLGKFGVYEQY
TRBJ2-3 | TRBV28 | once | ASSLGFTDTQY
TRBJ1-5 | TRBV7-2 | - | ASSLEGTGRQPQH
TRBJ2-1 | TRBV10-1 | - | ASSPQGGGYNEQF
TRBJ1-5 | TRBV6-1 | - | ASSDSYRANQPQH
TRBJ1-5 | TRBV7-2 | - | ASSPRQGEWQPQH
TRBJ1-1 | TRBV29-1 | - | SGGTGGSNTEAF
TRBJ2-7 | TRBV4-3 | - | ASSQEGWADYEQY
TRBJ2-7 | TRBV9 | - | ASSVGRDPYEQY
TRBJ2-7 | TRBV7-7 | - | ASSGQGSGEQY
TRBJ1-1 | TRBV21-1 | - | ASSKALRVGETEAF
TRBJ2-7 | TRBV5-5 | once | ASSSTSGSSYEQY
TRBJ2-7 | TRBV18 | - | ASSQGTGGLWQY
TRBJ1-2 | TRBV4-3 | - | ASSRGVGHLEYGYT